This entry is about one T cell receptor beta chain. The antigen remains undetermined. The repertoire was sequenced with immunoSEQ multiplex PCR; TCRdb's copy has only in-frame clones and lacks some. Here the sample spans about 980,000 clones, 60% to 85% being singletons. The source of the sample is a study of shared clonotypes between healthy human individuals. Study results and limitations: An anticipated effect of sequencing depth on clonotype sharing among donors was recognized.

Healthy HIV-negative adults with no recent acute infections or vaccinations were recruited as donors. With 3 bases removed from V and 0 bases from J, the gap between germline ends came to 9 bases. This CDR3 is built from 15 residues. Germline CDR1 is SNHLY and CDR2 is FYNNEI. Sequencing used memory CD4+ T cells sorted from blood. Subset here: CD45RA-negative fraction. This TCR was sampled from a man aged 18 to 29 in good health. The V and J genes are TRBV2 and TRBJ1-3; D perhaps matches TRBD1 (5 bases). The DNA of the CDR3 is TGTGCCAGCAGTGATCGGGGGAGCTCTGGAAACACCATATATTTT. Its protein product is CASSDRGSSGNTIYF.